This note documents a single T cell receptor beta chain sequence. This sample stems from a study of blood T cell repertoires in COVID-19. Study summary: The United States, Italy and Spain supplied acute and convalescent COVID-19 samples. T cells, B-cell-depleted T cells, or PBMCs provided the cDNA or gDNA that served as material.

The CDR3 runs 11 residues. Trimming pared 5 bases from V and 6 bases from J, leaving 10 bases between. CDR1 and CDR2 (germline): DFQATT, SNEGSKA (reference sequence). In the source study's methods: It was from reference gene primer amplification that nucleated cell counts were estimated. TCRdb's copy holds only in-frame clones and misses some; the assay was immunoSEQ multiplex PCR. That table is the source of V, J and clone size, and D and trimming were worked out from the DNA. Of tens of thousands of clones in the sample, approximately 82% were seen once. The chain carries TRBV20-1 and TRBJ1-2; D might be TRBD1 (5 bases). The sample consisted of peripheral blood. This TCR came from a human donor in a cohort sampled during active COVID-19. This CDR3 is CSAFGGDGYTF. CDR3 nucleotides: TGCAGTGCTTTTGGGGGGGATGGCTACACCTTC.